The 11 T cell receptor beta chains reported below all come from one sample, sequenced in a study of T cells after yellow fever vaccination. TCRdb re-called the 5' RACE reads with MiXCR, one entry per CDR3 protein. The sample yields under 700,000 distinct CDR3 sequences, approximately 16% seen once. Source: PBMCs, taken less than 6 days after the first yellow fever vaccination. The source of these receptors is a man aged 18 to 29 who received the YFV17D yellow fever vaccine.

This clonotype came up a few times. V usage is TRBV7-2 and J usage is TRBJ2-2, with D uncertain. The CDR3 runs to 15 residues. The V gene's germline CDR1 is SGHTA and CDR2 FQGNSA. Trimming removed 5 bases at V and 6 bases at J, with 16 bases between. CDR3 DNA: TGTGCCAGCAGCCCGGCCGGCTTTAGGTCCGGGGAGCTGTTTTTT. Amino acids: CASSPAGFRSGELFF.

V and J are TRBV6-1 and TRBJ2-1, with 7 bases identical to TRBD2. The CDR3 is 15 residues long. CDR1 and CDR2 from the germline V gene are MNHNS and SASEGT. With V trimmed by 4 bases and J by 7 bases, 10 bases remained unmatched. CDR3 sequence (DNA): TGTGCCAGCAGTGGTGGGACTACGAGAGGAAATGAGCAGTTCTTC. Translation: CASSGGTTRGNEQFF.

Only a few counts were recorded for this clonotype. The rearrangement links TRBV5-4 to TRBJ2-1, with TRBD2 identical over 9 bases. V lost 5 bases, J lost 2 bases, and 2 bases stayed unmatched. CDR1 and CDR2 from the germline V gene are SGHNT and YYREEE (reference sequence). The CDR3 length is 14 residues. The CDR3 loop is CASRGTSPYNEQFF. The CDR3 DNA sequence: TGTGCCAGCAGAGGGACTAGCCCCTACAATGAGCAGTTCTTC.

This clonotype was counted only a few times. The V call is TRBV7-2, the J call TRBJ2-3; tentative D call: TRBD2 (6 bases). The CDR3 is 14 amino acids. Trimming stripped 5 bases from V and 5 bases from J, with 14 bases between. Germline V gene sequence: CDR1 SGHTA, CDR2 FQGNSA. The CDR3 spells CASSPQGGEDTQYF. CDR3 nucleotide sequence: TGTGCCAGCAGCCCCCAAGGAGGGGAAGATACGCAGTATTTT.

This clonotype was picked up many times. The V call is TRBV7-2, the J call TRBJ2-3, with D unresolved. This CDR3 is 13 amino acids long. The germline CDR1 and CDR2 sequences are SGHTA and FQGNSA. The germline V and J ends were trimmed by 2 bases and 6 bases, with 9 bases remaining between them. As DNA, the CDR3 is TGTGCCAGCAGCTTAACCCCCTGGGATACGCAGTATTTT. Translated: CASSLTPWDTQYF.

V usage is TRBV20-1 and J usage is TRBJ2-3; the D is unclear. The V gene lost 7 bases and the J gene lost 6 bases, with 14 bases spanning the gap. The V gene's germline CDR1 is DFQATT and CDR2 SNEGSKA (reference sequence). This CDR3 spans 12 amino acids. The CDR3 DNA reads as TGCAGTGTTCTACAAGGGTTGGATACGCAGTATTTT. This gives the protein CSVLQGLDTQYF.

The chain combines TRBV6-5 with TRBJ2-3; no clear D gene. Germline values: CDR1 MNHEY, CDR2 SVGAGI. The CDR3 spans 15 residues. The V gene lost 2 bases and the J gene lost 2 bases, with 11 bases spanning the gap. CDR3 in DNA: TGTGCCAGCAGTTACGGGCCAGATAACACAGATACGCAGTATTTT. Translation gives CASSYGPDNTDTQYF.

The chain recombines TRBV2 with TRBJ2-3; no definite D call. There are 11 residues in the CDR3. CDR1 and CDR2 (germline): SNHLY, FYNNEI. Between the trimmed V and J ends, which lost 8 bases and 10 bases, there was a span of 13 bases. CDR3: CASRLGPSQYF. In DNA, the CDR3 is TGTGCCAGCCGGCTAGGCCCCTCGCAGTATTTT.

The J gene is TRBJ2-7, the V gene TRBV27; 10 nucleotides match TRBD2. V shed 3 bases, J shed 6 bases, and the junction held 8 bases outside the gene matches. The CDR3 loop spans 15 amino acids. Germline V gives CDR1 MNHEY, CDR2 SMNVEV (reference sequence). The DNA of the CDR3 is TGTGCCAGCAGTTTGCTGGGACTAGCGCCACCCGAGCAGTACTTC. Amino acids: CASSLLGLAPPEQYF.

The genes are TRBV7-6 and TRBJ2-3; D may be TRBD1 or TRBD2 (6 bases each). In germline, CDR1 is SGHVS, CDR2 FNYEAQ. V was clipped by 5 bases and J by 2 bases, with 20 bases between them. The CDR3 consists of 17 residues. The CDR3 region has the DNA TGTGCCAGCAGCAAGGGGGGACACCCAGGGAACACAGATACGCAGTATTTT. This sequence encodes CASSKGGHPGNTDTQYF.

This clonotype has ten or more counts. The chain recombines TRBV5-1 with TRBJ2-3; TRBD1 might be the D (7 bases). CDR3 length: 16 residues. The germline V gene has CDR1 SGHRS and CDR2 YFSETQ. V was pared by 0 bases and J by 0 bases, with 11 bases between. The CDR3 region is CASSLGAGGSTDTQYF. The CDR3 DNA reads TGCGCCAGCAGCTTGGGGGCAGGGGGGAGCACAGATACGCAGTATTTT.